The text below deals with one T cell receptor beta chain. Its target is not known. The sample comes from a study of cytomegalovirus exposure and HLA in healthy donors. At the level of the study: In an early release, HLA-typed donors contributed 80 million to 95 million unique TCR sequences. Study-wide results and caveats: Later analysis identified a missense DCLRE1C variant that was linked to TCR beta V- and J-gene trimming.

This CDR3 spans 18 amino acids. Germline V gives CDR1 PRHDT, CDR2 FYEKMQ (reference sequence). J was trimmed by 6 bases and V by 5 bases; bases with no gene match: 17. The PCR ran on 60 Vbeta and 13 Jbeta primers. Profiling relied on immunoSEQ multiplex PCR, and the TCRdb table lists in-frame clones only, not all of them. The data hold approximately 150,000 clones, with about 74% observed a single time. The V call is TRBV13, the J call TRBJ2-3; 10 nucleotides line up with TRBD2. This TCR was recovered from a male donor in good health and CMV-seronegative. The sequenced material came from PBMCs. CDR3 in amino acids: CASSRPRTSGVGGDTQYF. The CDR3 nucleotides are TGTGCCAGCAGCCGGCCCCGGACTAGCGGAGTTGGAGGGGATACGCAGTATTTT.